The clone carrying this T cell receptor beta chain was counted ten times or more. The antigen is unknown. The CDR3 regions of TCR beta were amplified from RNA transcripts. The HTBI primer set drove a first-round RT-PCR of the TCR CDR3. Each CDR3 protein is one row after TCRdb ran MiXCR on the multiplex PCR reads. The table shows around 520,000 distinct CDR3 sequences, with less than 25% occurring only once. These data are taken from a study of T cells in Graves' hyperthyroidism and ophthalmopathy. Overall study findings and caveats: In blood, most of the thyroid clonotypes expanded above 0.001 were also present.

Not enrolled were patients with uncontrolled infection, other autoimmune disease, pregnancy or lactation. The CDR3 totals 12 residues. Trimming took 2 bases from V and 5 from J, leaving 6 bases between them. Germline assignment: CDR1 MNHEY and CDR2 SVGEGT. The chain combines TRBV6-2 or TRBV6-3 with TRBJ2-5; D is unclear. This clonotype was sampled from a woman in her thirties with Graves' ophthalmopathy. The sample was blood. CDR3 sequence: CASSYGWETQYF. The CDR3 DNA is TGTGCCAGCAGTTACGGCTGGGAGACCCAGTACTTC.